This note documents a single TCR beta chain sequence. The germline V gene encodes CDR1 KGHSH and CDR2 LQKENI. This CDR3 contains 14 residues. V shed 3 bases, J shed 6 bases, and the junction held 5 bases outside the gene matches. Original processing methods: Using reference gene primer amplification, nucleated cell counts were estimated. Profiling relied on immunoSEQ multiplex PCR, and the TCRdb table lists in-frame clones only, not all of them. V, J and clone size derive from that table, while D and trimming were established from the DNA sequence. This table holds 250,000 to 300,000 clones, approximately 85% found once. This record belongs to a study of blood T cell repertoires in COVID-19. Study-level information: Acute and convalescent COVID-19 samples came from the United States, Italy and Spain. Sources were T cells, B-cell-depleted T cells, or PBMCs; the material itself was cDNA or gDNA.

V and J are TRBV18 and TRBJ1-1; 9 bases are a match to TRBD1. Sequencing was done on a sample of peripheral blood. The origin of this receptor is a woman in her 70s with acute or convalescent COVID-19. For the CDR3, the DNA is TGTGCCAGCTCACCTAGGGACAGGGTATCTGAAGCTTTCTTT. It is translated as CASSPRDRVSEAFF.